This is a list of T cell receptor beta chains from one sample in a study of cytomegalovirus exposure and HLA in healthy donors. Profiling relied on immunoSEQ multiplex PCR, and the TCRdb table lists in-frame clones only, not all of them. The data hold 45,000 to 65,000 clones, with 90% observed a single time. The sequenced sample was PBMCs. These TCRs come from a man younger than 30 in good health and CMV-seronegative. CDR3s include the opening cysteine and the closing phenylalanine or tryptophan. A D gene is named only where the DNA matches it firmly. Clone size is given for some rows only: seen once, a few or many times, or a class if the clone is expanded.

TRBV18	NA	NA	TRBJ1-2	TGTGCCAGCTCAACAGGGAACTATGGCTACACCTTC	CASSTGNYGYTF
TRBV28	NA	NA	TRBJ1-5	TGTGCCAGCAGTTTAAGGACAGTTTATGGCAATCAGCCCCAGCATTTT	CASSLRTVYGNQPQHF
TRBV5-6	TRBD1	NA	TRBJ1-5	TGTGCCAGCAGCTTGGGACAGGGAGGCAATCAGCCCCAGCATTTT	CASSLGQGGNQPQHF
TRBV5-1	NA	NA	TRBJ2-7	TGCGCCAGCAGCTTGGGGGTAGCGGAGGCCTACGAGCAGTACTTC	CASSLGVAEAYEQYF
TRBV7-9	NA	NA	TRBJ1-2	TGTGCCAGCAGCTACCCGTCGCCAGGGCACTATGGCTACACCTTC	CASSYPSPGHYGYTF
TRBV14	NA	NA	TRBJ2-2	TGTGCCAGCAGCCAAGTTCTAACCGGGGAGCTGTTTTTT	CASSQVLTGELFF
TRBV28	TRBD1	once	TRBJ2-2	TGTGCCAGCAGGCGGACAGGGGGCACCGGGGAGCTGTTTTTT	CASRRTGGTGELFF
TRBV11-2	NA	NA	TRBJ2-7	TGTGCCAGCAGCTTAGTCGACTGGACCTACGAGCAGTACTTC	CASSLVDWTYEQYF
TRBV10-1	TRBD1	NA	TRBJ1-1	TGCGCCAGCAGCGGGGGACAGAGCAAGGGGCCTAACACTGAAGCTTTCTTT	CASSGGQSKGPNTEAFF
TRBV7-6	TRBD1	NA	TRBJ2-5	TGTGCCAGCACCCCGGGAATCGGGACAGGGGGGCAAGAGACCCAGTACTTC	CASTPGIGTGGQETQYF
TRBV2	TRBD1	NA	TRBJ2-1	TGTGCCAGCAGTGAGGTGGGACAGATTCAGTACAATGAGCAGTTCTTC	CASSEVGQIQYNEQFF
TRBV7-9	NA	NA	TRBJ1-2	TGTGCCAGCAGCTTAGGGGGAGTCTCTGGCTACACCTTC	CASSLGGVSGYTF
TRBV10-1	TRBD2	NA	TRBJ2-1	TGCGCCAGCAGTTCGGGACTAGCGGGAGGGAGCTCCTACAATGAGCAGTTCTTC	CASSSGLAGGSSYNEQFF
TRBV28	TRBD2	few	TRBJ2-1	TGTGCCAGCAGTGCGACTAGCGGGAGCTCCTACAATGAGCAGTTCTTC	CASSATSGSSYNEQFF
TRBV6-5	TRBD1	NA	TRBJ2-1	TGTGCCAGCAGTTACTCGAAGGGGACAGGGGGGAGGGAGCAGTTCTTC	CASSYSKGTGGREQFF
TRBV6-1	TRBD1	NA	TRBJ1-1	TGTGCCAGCCATTTGACAGGGGCAAACACTGAAGCTTTCTTT	CASHLTGANTEAFF
TRBV19	TRBD2	once	TRBJ2-1	TGTGCCAGTAGTAGAACCGACGGGACTAGCGGGAGGGCCAATGAGCAGTTCTTC	CASSRTDGTSGRANEQFF
TRBV5-4	TRBD2	NA	TRBJ2-7	TGTGCCAGCAGCCCTAGCGGGAGTAGTAACGAGCAGTACTTC	CASSPSGSSNEQYF
TRBV28	NA	NA	TRBJ2-7	TGTGCCACCGGGACTTTGTACGAGCAGTACTTC	CATGTLYEQYF